Following are 8 T cell receptor beta chains from one sample sequenced in a study of blood T cell repertoires in COVID-19. Using immunoSEQ multiplex PCR, the repertoire was profiled, and TCRdb retains in-frame clones only, with some absent. The sample lists approximately 210,000 clones; around 81% were seen once. The sequenced material came from PBMCs or T cells enriched from blood (not recorded which). These receptors all stem from a man aged 25-45 years with acute COVID-19.

The chain joins TRBV15 to TRBJ1-1; the D gene is possibly TRBD1 (5 bases). Trimming stripped 8 bases from V and 4 bases from J, with 11 bases between. The CDR3 length is 12 residues. The V gene's germline CDR1 is LNHNV and CDR2 YYDKDF (reference sequence). DNA for the CDR3: TGTGCCACCTCTACGGGGGGCACTGAAGCTTTCTTT. As protein: CATSTGGTEAFF. Filled out from reference TRBV15 and TRBJ1-1, the complete variable domain reads DAMVIQNPRYQVTQFGKPVTLSCSQTLNHNVMYWYQQKSSQAPKLLFHYYDKDFNNEADTPDNFQSRRPNTSFCFLDIRSPGLGDTAMYLCATSTGGTEAFFGQGTRLTVV.

The chain links TRBV27 to TRBJ2-2; D gene unclear. The CDR3 loop spans 12 amino acids. Germline-derived CDR1 and CDR2 are MNHEY and SMNVEV (reference sequence). The V gene lost 2 bases and the J gene lost 4 bases, with 2 bases spanning the gap. The CDR3 bases are TGTGCCAGCAGTTTACTCACCGGGGAGCTGTTTTTT. Residues: CASSLLTGELFF.

The V gene is TRBV5-4, the J gene TRBJ2-6, with a possible D match to TRBD1 (5 bases). The CDR3 sequence is 17 residues long. Germline V lookup: CDR1 SGHNT, CDR2 YYREEE (reference sequence). V lost 4 bases and J 2 bases, leaving 16 bases between the germline ends. The CDR3 region has the DNA TGTGCCAGCAGCCCTGGGATTGGCAGGGCTGGGGCCAACGTCCTGACTTTC. Amino acid sequence: CASSPGIGRAGANVLTF.

The genes are TRBV6-5 and TRBJ1-2; 9 bases are shared with TRBD1. The V and J ends lost 9 bases and 8 bases, in that order; junction bases with no gene match: 4. CDR1 MNHEY and CDR2 SVGAGI come from the germline V gene. CDR3 length: 11 amino acids. The CDR3 nucleotides are TGTGCCAGTACAGGGGGCCAGGGCTACACCTTC. Translating gives CASTGGQGYTF.

The gene calls are TRBV30 and TRBJ1-1; TRBD1 aligns across 9 bases. V lost 3 bases and J lost 4; bases outside the gene matches: 6. The CDR3 contains 14 residues. The V gene's germline CDR1 is GTSNPN and CDR2 SVGIG (reference sequence). The CDR3 region has the DNA TGTGCCTGGAGGATACAGGGGGCGAGCACTGAAGCTTTCTTT. Amino acids: CAWRIQGASTEAFF.

The chain employs TRBV5-1 and TRBJ1-2; D possibly corresponds to TRBD1 (6 bases). CDR1 and CDR2 (germline): SGHRS, YFSETQ. Trimming took 0 bases from V and 7 from J, leaving 13 bases between them. This CDR3 is 14 amino acids long. The CDR3 loop is CASSLAGTGFGYTF. DNA for the CDR3: TGCGCCAGCAGCTTGGCAGGTACAGGGTTTGGCTACACCTTC.

V gene TRBV27 combines with J gene TRBJ1-2; a weak D match, TRBD1 (5 bases). The germline CDR1 and CDR2 sequences are MNHEY and SMNVEV (reference sequence). CDR3 length equals 18 residues. Deletions cut 4 bases from V and 0 bases from J, with 21 bases between. In DNA, the CDR3 is TGTGCCAGCAGTTCAGGTCCCCGTTGGGGCCTAGCTAACTATGGCTACACCTTC. Translation gives CASSSGPRWGLANYGYTF.

This clone was counted once. The rearrangement links TRBV11-2 to TRBJ2-7; 7 bases map to TRBD2. V dropped 4 bases and J dropped 2; count of bases not matched to a gene: 8. Germline-derived CDR1 and CDR2 are SGHAT and FQNNGV. CDR3 size: 15 residues. In nucleotides, the CDR3 is TGTGCCAGCAGCTGGTCCGGGACTAACCCCTACGAGCAGTACTTC. Translation gives CASSWSGTNPYEQYF. Looking up the rest from reference TRBV11-2 and TRBJ2-7 gives the full variable domain: EAGVAQSPRYKIIEKRQSVAFWCNPISGHATLYWYQQILGQGPKLLIQFQNNGVVDDSQLPKDRFSAERLKGVDSTLKIQPAKLEDSAVYLCASSWSGTNPYEQYFGPGTRLTVT.